The T cell receptor (beta chain) under discussion was sequenced for a study of CD8+ T cells in alopecia areata. Study context: Tofacitinib administration to treated patients was oral, at 5 to 10 mg twice daily. Study-wide results and caveats: Scalp sample data also include resident alphabeta T cells from normal skin.

RNA extraction was followed by reverse transcription into cDNA, which acted as the sequencing template. Repertoires were generated with immunoSEQ multiplex PCR, while TCRdb's copy carries only in-frame clones and drops some. This repertoire shows 130,000 to 150,000 clones, around 49% found once; its top ten account for 0.95% to 1%. Both peripheral blood and punch biopsies of lesional scalp skin were obtained from patients who had alopecia areata. Cell sorting was applied to PBMCs, and CD4+ and CD8+ T cells were collected. Between the trimmed V and J ends, which lost 0 bases and 4 bases, there was a span of 12 bases. CDR3 length: 15 amino acids. The germline V gene has CDR1 SGHRS and CDR2 YFSETQ. As regards this clone: Its matching antigen is unknown.

The clonotype was recovered from a human donor with alopecia areata. The sequencing here drew on CD4+ T cells sorted from blood, taken at week 0. This chain links TRBV5-1 with TRBJ2-3; D is undetermined. The CDR3 here is CASSLGPLSADTQYF. As DNA, the CDR3 is TGCGCCAGCAGCTTGGGACCGCTGTCCGCAGATACGCAGTATTTT.